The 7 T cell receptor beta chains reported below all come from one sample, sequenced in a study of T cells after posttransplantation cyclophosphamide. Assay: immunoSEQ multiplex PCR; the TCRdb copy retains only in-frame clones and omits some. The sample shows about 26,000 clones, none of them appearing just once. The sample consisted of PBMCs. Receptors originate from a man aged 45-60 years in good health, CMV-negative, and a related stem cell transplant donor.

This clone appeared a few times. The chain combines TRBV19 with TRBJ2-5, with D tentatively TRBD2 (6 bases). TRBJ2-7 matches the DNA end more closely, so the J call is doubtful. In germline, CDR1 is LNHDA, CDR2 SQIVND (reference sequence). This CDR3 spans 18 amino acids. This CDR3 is CASTAGGRKSGGSYEQYF. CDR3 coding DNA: TGTGCCAGTACTGCTGGAGGGAGGAAGAGTGGCGGGTCCTACGAGCAGTACTTC.

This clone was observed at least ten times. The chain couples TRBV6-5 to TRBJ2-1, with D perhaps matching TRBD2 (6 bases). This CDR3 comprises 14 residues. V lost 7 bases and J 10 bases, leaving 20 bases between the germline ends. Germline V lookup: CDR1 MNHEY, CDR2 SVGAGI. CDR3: CASTTGTSNREQFF. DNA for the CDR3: TGTGCCAGCACCACCGGGACTTCAAACCGGGAGCAGTTCTTC.

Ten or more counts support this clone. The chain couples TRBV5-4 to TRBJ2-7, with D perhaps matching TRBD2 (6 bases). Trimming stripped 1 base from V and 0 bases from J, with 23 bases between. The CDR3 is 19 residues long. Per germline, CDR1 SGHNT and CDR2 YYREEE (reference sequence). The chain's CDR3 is CASSLLGGWGGRSSYEQYF. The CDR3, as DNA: TGTGCCAGCAGCTTGTTGGGGGGATGGGGAGGCAGGAGCTCCTACGAGCAGTACTTC.

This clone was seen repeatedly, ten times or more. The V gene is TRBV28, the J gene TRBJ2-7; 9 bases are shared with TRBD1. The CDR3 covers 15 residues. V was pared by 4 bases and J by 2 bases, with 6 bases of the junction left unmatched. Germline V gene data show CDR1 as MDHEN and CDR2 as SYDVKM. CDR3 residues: CASSSGQGNTYEQYF. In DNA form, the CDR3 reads TGTGCCAGCAGTTCGGGACAGGGCAATACCTACGAGCAGTACTTC. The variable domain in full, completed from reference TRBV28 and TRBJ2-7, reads DVKVTQSSRYLVKRTGEKVFLECVQDMDHENMFWYRQDPGLGLRLIYFSYDVKMKEKGDIPEGYSVSREKKERFSLILESASTNQTSMYLCASSSGQGNTYEQYFGPGTRLTVT.

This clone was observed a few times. The CDR3 DNA reads TGTGCCAGCAGTGGAGGCCCCTACGAGCAGTACTTC. As protein: CASSGGPYEQYF. The chain couples TRBV2 to TRBJ2-5; D gene unclear. TRBJ2-7 explains the end of the DNA better; the J call may be wrong. The CDR3 contains 12 residues. The V gene's germline CDR1 is SNHLY and CDR2 FYNNEI.

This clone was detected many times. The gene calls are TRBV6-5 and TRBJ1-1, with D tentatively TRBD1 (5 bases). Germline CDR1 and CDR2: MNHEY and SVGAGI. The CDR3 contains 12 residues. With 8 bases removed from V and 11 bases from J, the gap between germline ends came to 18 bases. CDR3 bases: TGTGCCAGCGCAGGGCTCCTGGGATTGGCTTTCTTT. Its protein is CASAGLLGLAFF.

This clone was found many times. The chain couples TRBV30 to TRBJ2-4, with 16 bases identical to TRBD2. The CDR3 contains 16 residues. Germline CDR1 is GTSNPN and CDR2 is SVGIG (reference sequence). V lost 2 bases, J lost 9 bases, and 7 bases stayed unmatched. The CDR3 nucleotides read TGTGCCTGGAGTCCGGGACTAGCGGGAGGGTTAGGCATTCAGTACTTC. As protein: CAWSPGLAGGLGIQYF.